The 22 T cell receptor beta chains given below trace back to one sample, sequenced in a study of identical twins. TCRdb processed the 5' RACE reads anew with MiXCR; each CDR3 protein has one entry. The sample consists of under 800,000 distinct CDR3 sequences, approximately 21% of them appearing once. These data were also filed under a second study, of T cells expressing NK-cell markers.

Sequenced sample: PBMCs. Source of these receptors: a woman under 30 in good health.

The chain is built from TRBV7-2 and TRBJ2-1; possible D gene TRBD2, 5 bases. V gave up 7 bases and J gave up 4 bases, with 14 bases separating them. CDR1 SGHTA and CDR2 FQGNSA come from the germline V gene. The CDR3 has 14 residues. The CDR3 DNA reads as TGTGCCAGCAAGGGCGGGCCGGCTTACAATGAGCAGTTCTTC. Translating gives CASKGGPAYNEQFF.

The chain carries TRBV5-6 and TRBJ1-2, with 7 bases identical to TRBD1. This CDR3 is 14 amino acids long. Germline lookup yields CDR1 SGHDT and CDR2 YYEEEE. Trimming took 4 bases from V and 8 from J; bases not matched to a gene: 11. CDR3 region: CASSEPGGSEGYTF. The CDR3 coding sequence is TGTGCCAGCAGCGAACCAGGGGGGTCGGAAGGCTACACCTTC.

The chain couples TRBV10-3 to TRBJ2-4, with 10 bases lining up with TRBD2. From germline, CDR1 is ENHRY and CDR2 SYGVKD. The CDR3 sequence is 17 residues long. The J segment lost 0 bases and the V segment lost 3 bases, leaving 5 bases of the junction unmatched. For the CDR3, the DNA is TGTGCCATCAGTGATAGCGGGGGGCCTGGAGCCAAAAACATTCAGTACTTC. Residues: CAISDSGGPGAKNIQYF.

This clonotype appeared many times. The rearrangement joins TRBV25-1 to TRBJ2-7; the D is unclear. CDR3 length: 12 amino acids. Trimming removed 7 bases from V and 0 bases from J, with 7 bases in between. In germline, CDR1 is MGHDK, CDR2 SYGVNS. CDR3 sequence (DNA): TGTGCCAGCAAAAGGAACTCCTACGAGCAGTACTTC. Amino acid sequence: CASKRNSYEQYF.

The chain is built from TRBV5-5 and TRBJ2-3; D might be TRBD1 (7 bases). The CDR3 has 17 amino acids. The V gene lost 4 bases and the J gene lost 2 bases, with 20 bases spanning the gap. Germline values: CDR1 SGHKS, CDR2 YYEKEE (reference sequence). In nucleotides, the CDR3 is TGTGCCAGCAGCACCCGGTGGGGGGACAGTGACACAGATACGCAGTATTTT. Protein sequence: CASSTRWGDSDTDTQYF.

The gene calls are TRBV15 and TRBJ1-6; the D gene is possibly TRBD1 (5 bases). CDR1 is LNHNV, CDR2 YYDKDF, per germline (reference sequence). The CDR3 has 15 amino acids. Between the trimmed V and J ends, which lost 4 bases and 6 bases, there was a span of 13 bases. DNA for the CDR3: TGTGCCACCAGCACCCGGGACGGCACTAATTCACCCCTCCACTTT. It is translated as CATSTRDGTNSPLHF.

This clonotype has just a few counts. This CDR3 is CASSPNRETEAFF. CDR3 sequence (DNA): TGTGCCAGCTCACCTAACAGGGAAACTGAAGCTTTCTTT. The chain has TRBV18 and TRBJ1-1; TRBD1 is a possible D gene (6 bases). CDR3 length equals 13 residues. Germline values: CDR1 KGHSH, CDR2 LQKENI. The V end was cut by 3 bases, the J end by 5 bases, with 10 bases between. Variable domain in full (rest from reference TRBV18 and TRBJ1-1): NAGVMQNPRHLVRRRGQEARLRCSPMKGHSHVYWYRQLPEEGLKFMVYLQKENIIDESGMPKERFSAEFPKEGPSILRIQQVVRGDSAAYFCASSPNRETEAFFGQGTRLTVV.

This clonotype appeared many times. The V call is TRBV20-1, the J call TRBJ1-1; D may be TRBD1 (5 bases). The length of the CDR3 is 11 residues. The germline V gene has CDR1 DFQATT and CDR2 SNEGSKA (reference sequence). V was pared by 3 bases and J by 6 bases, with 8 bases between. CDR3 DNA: TGCAGTGCTAGTCCGGGGCCTGAAGCTTTCTTT. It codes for CSASPGPEAFF.

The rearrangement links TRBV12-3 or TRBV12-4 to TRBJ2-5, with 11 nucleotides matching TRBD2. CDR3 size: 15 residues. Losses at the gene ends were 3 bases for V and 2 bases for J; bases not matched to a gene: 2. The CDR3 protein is CASSFPSGGQETQYF. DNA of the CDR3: TGTGCCAGCAGTTTCCCTAGCGGGGGGCAAGAGACCCAGTACTTC.

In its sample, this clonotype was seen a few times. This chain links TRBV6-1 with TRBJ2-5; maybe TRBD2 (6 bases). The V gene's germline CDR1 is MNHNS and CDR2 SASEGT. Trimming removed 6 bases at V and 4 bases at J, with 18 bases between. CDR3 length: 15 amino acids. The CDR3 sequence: CASRSLSGLPETQYF. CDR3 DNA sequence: TGTGCCAGCAGATCCCTAAGCGGGCTCCCAGAGACCCAGTACTTC.

The CDR3 coding sequence is TGTGCCAGCAGCTTAGGACACCCTACCGGGGAGCTGTTTTTT. This sequence encodes CASSLGHPTGELFF. The V call is TRBV7-8, the J call TRBJ2-2; no definite D call. Trimming stripped 1 base from V and 5 bases from J, with 8 bases between. The CDR3 consists of 14 residues. Germline V CDR1 and CDR2: SGHVS, FQNEAQ.

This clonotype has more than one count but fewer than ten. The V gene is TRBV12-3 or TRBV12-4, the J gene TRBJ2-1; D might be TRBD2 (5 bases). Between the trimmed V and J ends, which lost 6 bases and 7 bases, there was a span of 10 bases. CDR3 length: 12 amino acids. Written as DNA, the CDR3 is TGTGCCAGCAGACTAGAGGGAAATGAGCAGTTCTTC. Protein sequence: CASRLEGNEQFF.

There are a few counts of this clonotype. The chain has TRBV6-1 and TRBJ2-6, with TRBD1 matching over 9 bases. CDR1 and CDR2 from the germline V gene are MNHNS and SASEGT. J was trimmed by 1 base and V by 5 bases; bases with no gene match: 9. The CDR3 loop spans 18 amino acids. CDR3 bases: TGTGCCAGCAGTCGATCCAGGACAGGGGTGTCTGGGGCCAACGTCCTGACTTTC. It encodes CASSRSRTGVSGANVLTF.

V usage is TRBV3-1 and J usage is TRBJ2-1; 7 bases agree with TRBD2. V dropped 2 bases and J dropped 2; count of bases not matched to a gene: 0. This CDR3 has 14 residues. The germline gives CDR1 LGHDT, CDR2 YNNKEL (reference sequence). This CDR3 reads CASSQREAYNEQFF. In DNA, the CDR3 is TGTGCCAGCAGCCAACGGGAGGCCTACAATGAGCAGTTCTTC.

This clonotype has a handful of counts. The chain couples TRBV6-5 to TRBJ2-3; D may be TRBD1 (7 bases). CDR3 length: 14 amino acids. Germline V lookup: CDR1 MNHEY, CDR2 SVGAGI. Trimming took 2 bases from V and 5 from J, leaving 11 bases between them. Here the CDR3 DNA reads TGTGCCAGCAGTTACGCGCAGGGGGGAGATACGCAGTATTTT. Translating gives CASSYAQGGDTQYF.

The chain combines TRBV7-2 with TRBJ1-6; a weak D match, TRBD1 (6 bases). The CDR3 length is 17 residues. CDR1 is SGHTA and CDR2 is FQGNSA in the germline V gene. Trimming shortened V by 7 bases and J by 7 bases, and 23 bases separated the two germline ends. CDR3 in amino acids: CASTSGPGAQLNSPLHF. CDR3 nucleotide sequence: TGTGCCAGCACCTCCGGCCCAGGGGCGCAGCTGAATTCACCCCTCCACTTT.

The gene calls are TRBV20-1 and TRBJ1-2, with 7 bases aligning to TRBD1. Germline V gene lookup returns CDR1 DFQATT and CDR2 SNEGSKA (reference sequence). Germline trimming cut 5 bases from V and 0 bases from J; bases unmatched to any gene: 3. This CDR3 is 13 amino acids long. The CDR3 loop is CSALDRANYGYTF. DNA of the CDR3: TGCAGTGCTCTAGACAGGGCTAACTATGGCTACACCTTC.

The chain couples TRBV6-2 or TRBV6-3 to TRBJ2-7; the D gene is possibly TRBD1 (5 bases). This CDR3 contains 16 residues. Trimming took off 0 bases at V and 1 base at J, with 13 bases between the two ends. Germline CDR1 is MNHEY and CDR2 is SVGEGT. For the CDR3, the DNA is TGTGCCAGCAGTTACTCGATAGGGGCGATATCCTACGAGCAGTACTTC. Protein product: CASSYSIGAISYEQYF.

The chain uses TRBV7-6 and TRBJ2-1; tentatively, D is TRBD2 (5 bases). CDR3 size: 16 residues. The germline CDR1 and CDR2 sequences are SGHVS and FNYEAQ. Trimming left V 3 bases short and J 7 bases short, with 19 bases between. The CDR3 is CASSFLSEEVANEQFF. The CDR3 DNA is TGTGCCAGCAGCTTCCTGAGCGAGGAGGTTGCAAATGAGCAGTTCTTC.

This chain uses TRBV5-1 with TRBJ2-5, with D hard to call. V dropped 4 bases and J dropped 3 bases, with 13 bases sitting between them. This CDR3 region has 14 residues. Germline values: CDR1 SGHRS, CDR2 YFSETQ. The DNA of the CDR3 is TGCGCCAGCAGCCCTCGCGTCCGAAAAGAGACCCAGTACTTC. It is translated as CASSPRVRKETQYF. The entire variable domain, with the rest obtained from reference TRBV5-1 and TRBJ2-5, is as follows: KAGVTQTPRYLIKTRGQQVTLSCSPISGHRSVSWYQQTPGQGLQFLFEYFSETQRNKGNFPGRFSGRQFSNSRSEMNVSTLELGDSALYLCASSPRVRKETQYFGPGTRLLVL.

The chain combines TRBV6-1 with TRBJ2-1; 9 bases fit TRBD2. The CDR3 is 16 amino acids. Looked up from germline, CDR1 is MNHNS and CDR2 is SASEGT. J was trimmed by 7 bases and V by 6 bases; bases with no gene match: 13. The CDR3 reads CASSRRGSGGENEQFF. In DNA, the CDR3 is TGTGCCAGCAGCCGCCGAGGTAGCGGGGGAGAGAATGAGCAGTTCTTC.

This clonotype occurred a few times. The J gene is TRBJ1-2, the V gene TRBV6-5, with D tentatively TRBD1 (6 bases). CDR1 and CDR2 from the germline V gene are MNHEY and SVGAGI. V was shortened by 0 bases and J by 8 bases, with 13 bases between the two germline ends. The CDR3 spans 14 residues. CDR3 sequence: CASSYSMAGDGYTF. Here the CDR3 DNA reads TGTGCCAGCAGTTACTCGATGGCAGGGGACGGCTACACCTTC.